This T cell receptor beta chain came from a study of blood T cell repertoires in COVID-19. Whole-study context: The origin of the acute and convalescent COVID-19 samples was the United States, Italy and Spain. The analysed material was cDNA or gDNA that came from T cells, B-cell-depleted T cells, or PBMCs.

This clone occurred a few times. With V trimmed by 4 bases and J by 7 bases, 11 bases remained unmatched. The CDR3 runs 15 residues. Germline CDR1 is SGHNT and CDR2 is YYREEE (reference sequence). Per the original data handling: How many nucleated cells were present was estimated from reference gene primer amplification. The data were produced by immunoSEQ multiplex PCR, yet TCRdb's version contains in-frame clones alone and is incomplete. From that table come the V and J calls and clone size; the DNA was used to work out D and trimming. The table shows 70,000 to 95,000 clones, with roughly 82% occurring only once.

Sequencing input: peripheral blood. This sequence was found in a human donor in a cohort sampled during active COVID-19. The chain uses TRBV5-4 and TRBJ2-7; TRBD1 agrees at 10 bases. CDR3 sequence: CASSPLTGTGVEQYF. In DNA form, the CDR3 reads TGTGCCAGCAGCCCTCTCACCGGGACAGGGGTTGAGCAGTACTTC.